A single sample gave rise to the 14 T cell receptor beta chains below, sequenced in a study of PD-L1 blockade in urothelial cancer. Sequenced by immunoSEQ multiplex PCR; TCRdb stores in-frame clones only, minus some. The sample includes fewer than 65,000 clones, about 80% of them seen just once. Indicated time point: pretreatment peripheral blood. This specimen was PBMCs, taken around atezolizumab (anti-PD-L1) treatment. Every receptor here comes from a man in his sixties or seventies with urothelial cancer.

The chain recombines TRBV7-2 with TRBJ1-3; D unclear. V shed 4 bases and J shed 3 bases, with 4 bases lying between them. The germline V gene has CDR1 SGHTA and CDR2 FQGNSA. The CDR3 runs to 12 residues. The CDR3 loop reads CASSSIGNTIYF. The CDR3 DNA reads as TGTGCCAGCAGCTCAATTGGAAACACCATATATTTT.

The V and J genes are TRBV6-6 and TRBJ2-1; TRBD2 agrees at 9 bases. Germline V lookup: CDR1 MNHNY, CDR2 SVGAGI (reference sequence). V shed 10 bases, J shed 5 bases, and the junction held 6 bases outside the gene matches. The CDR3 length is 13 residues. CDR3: CATREGYNNEQFF. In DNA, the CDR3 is TGTGCCACGCGGGAGGGATACAACAATGAGCAGTTCTTC.

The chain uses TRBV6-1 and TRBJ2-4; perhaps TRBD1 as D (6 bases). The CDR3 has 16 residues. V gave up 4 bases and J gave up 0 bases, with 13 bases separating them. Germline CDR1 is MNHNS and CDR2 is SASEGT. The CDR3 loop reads CASSGLGGLAKNIQYF. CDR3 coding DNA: TGTGCCAGCAGTGGCCTAGGGGGATTAGCCAAAAACATTCAGTACTTC.

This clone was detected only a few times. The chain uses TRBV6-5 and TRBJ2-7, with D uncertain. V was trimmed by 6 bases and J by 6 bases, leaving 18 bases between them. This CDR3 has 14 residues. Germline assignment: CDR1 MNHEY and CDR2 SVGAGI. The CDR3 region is CASSPRRMGSEQYF. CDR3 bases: TGTGCCAGCAGCCCCCGCAGGATGGGTTCCGAGCAGTACTTC.

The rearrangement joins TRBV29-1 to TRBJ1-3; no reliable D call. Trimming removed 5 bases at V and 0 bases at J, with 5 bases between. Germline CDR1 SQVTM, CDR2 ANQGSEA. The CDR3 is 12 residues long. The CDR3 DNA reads TGCAGCGTTAATCACTCTGGAAACACCATATATTTT. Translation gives CSVNHSGNTIYF.

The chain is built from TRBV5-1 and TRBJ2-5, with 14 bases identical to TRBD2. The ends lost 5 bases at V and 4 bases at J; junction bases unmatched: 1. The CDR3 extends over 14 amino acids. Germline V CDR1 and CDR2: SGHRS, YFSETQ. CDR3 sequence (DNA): TGCGCCAGCAGAGGGACTAGCGGGAGAGAGACCCAGTACTTC. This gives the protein CASRGTSGRETQYF.

The chain's CDR3 is CASSQDQRTTEAFF. In DNA form, the CDR3 reads TGTGCCAGCAGCCAAGATCAGCGCACCACTGAAGCTTTCTTT. The chain carries TRBV4-2 and TRBJ1-1; unclear D gene. V was clipped by 0 bases and J by 4 bases, with 9 bases between them. This CDR3 is 14 amino acids long. Germline lookup yields CDR1 LGHNA and CDR2 YNFKEQ.

The CDR3 nucleotides are TGTGCCAGTAGTATAGATCCCCCCACGACTAGCGGGAGAATTTTTCGGGCCGGGGAGCTGTTTTTT. Translated, it gives CASSIDPPTTSGRIFRAGELFF. The chain links TRBV19 to TRBJ2-2; TRBD2 aligns across 12 bases. The CDR3 extends over 22 amino acids. The junction had 20 bases not matched to a gene; V was cut back by 0 bases and J by 6 bases. Germline-derived CDR1 and CDR2 are LNHDA and SQIVND (reference sequence).

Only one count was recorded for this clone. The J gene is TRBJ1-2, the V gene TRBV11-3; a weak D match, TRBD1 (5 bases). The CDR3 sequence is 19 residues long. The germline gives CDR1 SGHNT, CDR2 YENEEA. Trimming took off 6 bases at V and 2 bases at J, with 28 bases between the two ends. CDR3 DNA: TGTGCCAGCAGTCATCGACCGGCAGGGAAGTACTTATCCAACTATGGCTACACCTTC. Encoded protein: CASSHRPAGKYLSNYGYTF. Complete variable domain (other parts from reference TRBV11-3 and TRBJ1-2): EAGVVQSPRYKIIEKKQPVAFWCNPISGHNTLYWYLQNLGQGPELLIRYENEEAVDDSQLPKDRFSAERLKGVDSTLKIQPAELGDSAVYLCASSHRPAGKYLSNYGYTFGSGTRLTVV.

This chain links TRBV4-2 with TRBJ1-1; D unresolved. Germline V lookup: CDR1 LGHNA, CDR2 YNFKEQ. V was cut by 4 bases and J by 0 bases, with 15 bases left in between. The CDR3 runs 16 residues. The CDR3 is CASSPTRQPMNTEAFF. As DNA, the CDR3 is TGTGCCAGCAGCCCGACCAGGCAACCCATGAACACTGAAGCTTTCTTT.

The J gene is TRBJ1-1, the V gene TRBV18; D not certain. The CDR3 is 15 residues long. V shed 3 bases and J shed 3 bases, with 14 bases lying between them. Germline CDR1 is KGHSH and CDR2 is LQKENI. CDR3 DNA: TGTGCCAGCTCACCCTACTCCACGGGAGACACTGAAGCTTTCTTT. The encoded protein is CASSPYSTGDTEAFF.

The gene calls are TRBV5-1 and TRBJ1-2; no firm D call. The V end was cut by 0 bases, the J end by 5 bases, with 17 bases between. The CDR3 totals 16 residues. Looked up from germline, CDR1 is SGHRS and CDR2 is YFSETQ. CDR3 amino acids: CASSLGLKEGGYGYTF. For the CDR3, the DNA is TGCGCCAGCAGCTTGGGTCTTAAGGAAGGAGGGTATGGCTACACCTTC.

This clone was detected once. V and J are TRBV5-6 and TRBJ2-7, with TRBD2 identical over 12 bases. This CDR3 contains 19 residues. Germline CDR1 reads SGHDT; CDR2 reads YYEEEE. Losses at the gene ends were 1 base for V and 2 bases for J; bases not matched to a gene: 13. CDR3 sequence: CASSLNVPGTSGLTYEQYF. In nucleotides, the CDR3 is TGTGCCAGCAGCTTGAATGTTCCCGGGACTAGCGGGCTGACCTACGAGCAGTACTTC.

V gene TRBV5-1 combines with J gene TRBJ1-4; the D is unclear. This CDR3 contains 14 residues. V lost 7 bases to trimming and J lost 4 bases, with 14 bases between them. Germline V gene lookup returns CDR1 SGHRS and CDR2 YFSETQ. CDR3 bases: TGCGCCAGCGGTCCGGGGAGTGTTAATGAAAAACTGTTTTTT. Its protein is CASGPGSVNEKLFF.